This T cell receptor (beta chain) is drawn from a study of cytomegalovirus exposure and HLA in healthy donors. The wider study: An earlier analysis identified approximately 110 million unique TCR beta sequences in 170 million or so T cells.

Regarding the study as a whole: It was assumed in the presence/absence analyses that sequencing depth was roughly uniform across donors.

The sample holds a few counts of this clone. Its antigen is not known. Amplification used 60 Vbeta primers and 13 Jbeta primers. TCRdb's copy holds only in-frame clones and misses some; the assay was immunoSEQ multiplex PCR. The profile shows 150,000 to 200,000 clones, over 70% of them singletons. CDR3 length: 11 amino acids. The V end was cut by 5 bases, the J end by 7 bases, with 9 bases between. Per the germline V gene, CDR1 is SGHVS and CDR2 is FNYEAQ. Those who donated were healthy bone marrow donors. Sequencing was performed on PBMCs. This clonotype was obtained from a woman aged 50 to 65 in good health and CMV-seropositive. The genes are TRBV7-6 and TRBJ2-7; a possible D gene is TRBD1 (6 bases). CDR3 sequence (DNA): TGTGCCAGCAGCAGAGGGACAGAGCAGTACTTC. This encodes CASSRGTEQYF.